This TCR beta chain stems from a study of monozygotic twins with inflammatory bowel disease. Germline CDR1 reads SGDLS; CDR2 reads YYNGEE. This CDR3 is 14 amino acids long. One entry per CDR3 protein, without DNA, is what TCRdb gives after re-calling the 5' RACE reads. Its clone listing holds over 150,000 distinct CDR3 sequences. The clonotype originates from a human donor with ulcerative colitis or Crohn's disease, or a healthy co-twin of an affected twin (not recorded which). Input material: blood. This chain links TRBV9 with TRBJ2-1. The CDR3 loop is CASSTPALYNEQFF.